This TCR beta chain was recovered during a study of blood T cell repertoires in COVID-19. Turning to the study itself: The samples span acute and convalescent COVID-19 from the United States, Italy and Spain.

The sample holds one count of this clone. The germline gives CDR1 LGHDT, CDR2 YNNKEL (reference sequence). There are 15 residues in the CDR3. Losses at the gene ends were 2 bases for V and 7 bases for J; bases not matched to a gene: 8. The authors' processing: Estimation of nucleated cell counts was performed using reference gene primer amplification. Some clones are missing from TCRdb's copy, which holds only in-frame ones; the method was immunoSEQ multiplex PCR. For V, J and clone size, that table is used; D and trimming come from the DNA. The sample gives roughly 180,000 clones, around 80% of which show up once; about 6.4% is in the top ten.

The chain has TRBV3-1 (or the pseudogene TRBV3-2) and TRBJ1-3; TRBD1 matches at 7 bases. The receptor comes from a human donor in a cohort sampled during active COVID-19. The sample taken for sequencing was peripheral blood. In DNA, the CDR3 is TGTGCCAGCAGCCAAACAGGGGAACCCCCGAACACCATATATTTT. Its translation is CASSQTGEPPNTIYF.